A single sample is the source of the 7 T cell receptor beta chains below, sequenced in a study of vaccination effects on CD4 cells after COVID-19. Libraries were prepared by immunoSEQ multiplex PCR; TCRdb keeps only in-frame clonotypes and omits some of them. The data hold 25,000 to 30,000 clones, with about 74% observed a single time. These receptors' antigens are unknown. Peptide-pool stimulation followed by sequencing identified expanded antigen-specific CD4+ clonotypes in the ViraFEST assay. Following culture for under 12 days, CD4+ T cells were isolated. Participants completed two doses of the BNT162b2 or mRNA-1273 vaccine. Here the sequenced sample was CD4+ T cells from PBMCs cultured with HCoV-OC43 spike peptides, taken after COVID-19 vaccination. Noted subset: HCoV-OC43 spike overlapping peptide pool stimulation. These receptors came from a human donor who received a COVID-19 vaccine.

This rearrangement joins TRBV6-5 to TRBJ1-1; 7 nucleotides line up with TRBD1. The CDR3 covers 13 residues. Germline V gene data show CDR1 as MNHEY and CDR2 as SVGAGI. J was trimmed by 3 bases and V by 5 bases; bases with no gene match: 3. The CDR3 DNA follows: TGTGCCAGCAGTCAACAGGGGTACACTGAAGCTTTCTTT. Its protein product is CASSQQGYTEAFF.

Here the CDR3 DNA reads TGTGCCAGCAGTTACTTGGTGGGGGGCGGCACTGAAGCTTTCTTT. Protein: CASSYLVGGGTEAFF. V gene TRBV6-5 combines with J gene TRBJ1-1, with a possible D match to TRBD1 (6 bases). Germline CDR1 reads MNHEY; CDR2 reads SVGAGI. This CDR3 has 15 amino acids. Trimming stripped 1 base from V and 4 bases from J, with 13 bases between.

The chain employs TRBV6-5 and TRBJ2-2; no reliable D call. In germline, CDR1 is MNHEY, CDR2 SVGAGI. Between the trimmed V and J ends, which lost 6 bases and 6 bases, there was a span of 8 bases. There are 12 residues in the CDR3. The CDR3 spells CASRLEPGELFF. The DNA for the CDR3 is TGTGCCAGCAGACTCGAACCCGGGGAGCTGTTTTTT.

The rearrangement links TRBV4-1 to TRBJ2-7; D call uncertain. V was shortened by 1 base and J by 5 bases, with 21 bases between the two germline ends. The CDR3 length is 17 residues. CDR1 MGHRA and CDR2 YSYEKL come from the germline V gene. CDR3 sequence (DNA): TGCGCCAGCAGCCAAGTATTCGGTCAACGATCTCTACACGAGCAGTACTTC. Translated, it gives CASSQVFGQRSLHEQYF.

In this sample, this clone turned up a few times. V gene TRBV7-9 combines with J gene TRBJ2-7, with 7 bases aligning to TRBD2. This CDR3 comprises 15 residues. The V gene end was trimmed by 2 bases and the J gene end by 2 bases; junction bases not matched to a gene: 6. From germline, CDR1 is SEHNR and CDR2 FQNEAQ (reference sequence). CDR3 in DNA: TGTGCCAGCAGCTTATCGGCTAGCGGAGCCTACGAGCAGTACTTC. Amino acid sequence: CASSLSASGAYEQYF.

The gene calls are TRBV18 and TRBJ1-2; D ambiguous. The CDR3 extends over 14 amino acids. V was pared by 2 bases and J by 4 bases, with 11 bases between. CDR1 KGHSH and CDR2 LQKENI come from the germline V gene. CDR3 DNA: TGTGCCAGCTCACCAGGCGAAAAGGCCTATGGCTACACCTTC. This codes for CASSPGEKAYGYTF.

V usage is TRBV5-1 and J usage is TRBJ1-4; TRBD1 aligns across 11 bases. Germline lookup yields CDR1 SGHRS and CDR2 YFSETQ. The junction had 3 bases not matched to a gene; V was cut back by 4 bases and J by 7 bases. There are 14 residues in the CDR3. In DNA, the CDR3 is TGCGCCAGCAGCCAGGGACAGGGGGGTGAAAAACTGTTTTTT. Amino acid sequence: CASSQGQGGEKLFF.